This T cell receptor (beta chain) is from a study of CD8+ T cells in alopecia areata. The overall study: Patients received oral tofacitinib, 5 to 10 mg twice daily, for moderate-to-severe alopecia areata.

Study-wide results and limits: Given one nonresponder, whether baseline CD8+ expansion relates to response remains uncertain. Normal scalp had lower clonality than lesional scalp, with alopecia totalis/universalis lesions showing this most strongly.

The sample's treatment: oral pan-JAK inhibitor, 5-10 mg twice daily. PBMCs, the starting material, were the source of sorted CD4+ and CD8+ T cells. RNA extraction was followed by reverse transcription into cDNA, which acted as the sequencing template. Repertoires were generated with immunoSEQ multiplex PCR, while TCRdb's copy carries only in-frame clones and drops some. Counted here are more than 140,000 clones, 86% occurring once; the ten biggest clones make up about 13%. Comments on this clone: Its antigen is not known.

The CDR3 totals 14 residues. Per germline, CDR1 SEHNR and CDR2 FQNEAQ (reference sequence). Trimming took 5 bases from V and 1 from J; bases not matched to a gene: 4. The chain has TRBV7-9 and TRBJ1-1; the match to TRBD1 covers 7 bases. The source material was CD8+ T cells sorted from blood, sampled at week 4, from a patient treated with tofacitinib. This TCR was sampled from a human donor with alopecia areata. DNA of the CDR3: TGTGCCAGCAGCCCTCGACAGGGGAACACTGAAGCTTTCTTT. As protein: CASSPRQGNTEAFF.